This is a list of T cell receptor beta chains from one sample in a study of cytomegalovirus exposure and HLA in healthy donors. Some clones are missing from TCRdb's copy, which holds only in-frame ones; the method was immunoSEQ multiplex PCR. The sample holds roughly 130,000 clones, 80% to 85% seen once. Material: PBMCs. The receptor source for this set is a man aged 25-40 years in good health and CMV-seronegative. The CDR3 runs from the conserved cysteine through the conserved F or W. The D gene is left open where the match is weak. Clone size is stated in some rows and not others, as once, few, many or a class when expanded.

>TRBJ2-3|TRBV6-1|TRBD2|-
CASRGLAGGSDTQYF
TGTGCCAGCAGGGGACTAGCGGGGGGGTCAGATACGCAGTATTTT
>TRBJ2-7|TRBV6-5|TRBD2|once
CASSPSGGVLYEQYF
TGTGCCAGCAGTCCTAGCGGGGGGGTGCTCTACGAGCAGTACTTC
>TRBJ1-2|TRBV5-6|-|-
CASSSFYGYTF
TGTGCCAGCAGCTCGTTCTATGGCTACACCTTC
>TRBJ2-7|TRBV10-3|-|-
CAITPGNGQRPYEQYF
TGTGCCATCACCCCGGGTAACGGACAGAGGCCCTACGAGCAGTACTTC
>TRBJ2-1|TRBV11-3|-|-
CASSLPPGDEQFF
TGTGCCAGCAGCCTCCCCCCGGGGGATGAGCAGTTCTTC
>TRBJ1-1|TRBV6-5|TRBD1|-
CASSRQTGGETEAFF
TGTGCCAGCAGTCGGCAGACAGGGGGCGAGACTGAAGCTTTCTTT
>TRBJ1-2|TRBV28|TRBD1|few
CASSSGQGNYGYTF
TGTGCCAGCAGTTCCGGACAGGGTAACTATGGCTACACCTTC
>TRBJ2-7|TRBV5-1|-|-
CASSGGSPYEQYF
TGCGCCAGCTCGGGGGGCTCCCCCTACGAGCAGTACTTC
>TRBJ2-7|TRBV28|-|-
CASSLLASYEQYF
TGTGCCAGCAGTTTATTGGCCAGCTACGAGCAGTACTTC
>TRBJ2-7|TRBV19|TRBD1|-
CASSMRDRVSYEQYF
TGTGCCAGTAGTATGAGGGACAGGGTCTCCTACGAGCAGTACTTC
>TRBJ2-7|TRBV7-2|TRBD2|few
CASSSTGTSNEQYF
TGTGCCAGCAGCTCCACCGGGACTAGCAACGAGCAGTACTTC
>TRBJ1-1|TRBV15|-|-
CATSRGRAGNGEAFF
TGTGCCACCAGCAGAGGAAGGGCAGGGAATGGTGAAGCTTTCTTT
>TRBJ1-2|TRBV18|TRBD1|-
CASSPLLDRTCYTF
TGTGCCAGCTCACCCCTTTTGGACAGGACTTGCTACACCTTC
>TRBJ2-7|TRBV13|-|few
CASSSGDYEQYF
TGTGCCAGCAGCTCGGGAGACTACGAGCAGTACTTC
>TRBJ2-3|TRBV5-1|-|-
CASSLGYRERTDTQYF
TGCGCCAGCAGCTTGGGGTACAGGGAGCGCACAGATACGCAGTATTTT
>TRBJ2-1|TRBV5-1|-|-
CASSLPGALQDEQFF
TGCGCCAGCAGCTTGCCAGGGGCCCTTCAAGATGAGCAGTTCTTC
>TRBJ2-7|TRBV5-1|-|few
CASSSRELTYEQYF
TGCGCCAGCAGCTCTAGGGAGTTAACCTACGAGCAGTACTTC
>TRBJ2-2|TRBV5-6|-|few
CASSPGQGGGPGELFF
TGTGCCAGCAGCCCCGGTCAGGGAGGGGGACCCGGGGAGCTGTTTTTT
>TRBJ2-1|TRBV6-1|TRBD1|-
CASRNTGGPYNEQFF
TGTGCCAGCAGAAATACAGGGGGACCTTACAATGAGCAGTTCTTC
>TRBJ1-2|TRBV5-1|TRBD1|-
CASSLAAGTDYGYTF
TGCGCCAGCAGCTTGGCGGCCGGGACAGACTATGGCTACACCTTC
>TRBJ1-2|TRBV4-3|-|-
CASSQEIGRGYTF
TGCGCCAGCAGCCAAGAAATAGGGAGAGGCTACACCTTC
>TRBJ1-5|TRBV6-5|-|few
CASSYSSTTPQHF
TGTGCCAGCAGTTACTCCTCTACCACGCCCCAGCATTTT
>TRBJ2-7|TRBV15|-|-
CATSRAKSMSWGDEQYF
TGTGCCACCAGCAGAGCCAAGTCGATGAGCTGGGGGGACGAGCAGTACTTC
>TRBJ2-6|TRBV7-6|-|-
CASSLTGANVLTF
TGTGCCAGCAGCTTGACAGGAGCCAACGTCCTGACTTTC
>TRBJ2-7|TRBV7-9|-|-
CASSPRSGSYEQYF
TGTGCCAGCAGCCCCCGTTCGGGCTCCTACGAGCAGTACTTC
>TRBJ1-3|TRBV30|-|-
CALPTSSGNTIYF
TGTGCCCTTCCCACCAGCTCTGGAAACACCATATATTTT
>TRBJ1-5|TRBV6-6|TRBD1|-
CASRGTGQNNQPQHF
TGTGCCAGCAGGGGAACGGGACAGAACAATCAGCCCCAGCATTTT
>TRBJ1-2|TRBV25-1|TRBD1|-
CASNRGRDGYTF
TGTGCCAGCAACAGGGGGCGGGATGGCTACACCTTC